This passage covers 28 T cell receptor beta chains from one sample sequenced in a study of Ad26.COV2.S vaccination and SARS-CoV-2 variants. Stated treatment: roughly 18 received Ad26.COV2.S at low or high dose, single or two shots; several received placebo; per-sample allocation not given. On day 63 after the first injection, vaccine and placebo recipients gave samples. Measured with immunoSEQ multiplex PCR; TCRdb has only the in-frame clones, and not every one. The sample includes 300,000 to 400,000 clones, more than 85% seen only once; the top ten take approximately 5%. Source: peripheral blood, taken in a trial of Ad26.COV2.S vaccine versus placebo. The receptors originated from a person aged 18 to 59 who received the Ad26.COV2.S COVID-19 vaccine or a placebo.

CDR3 protein: CASSSSEGGGSTEAFF. CDR3 DNA: TGTGCCAGCAGTTCCTCCGAGGGGGGAGGAAGCACTGAAGCTTTCTTT. The J gene is TRBJ1-1, the V gene TRBV6-6, with a possible D match to TRBD1 (6 bases). Trimming cost V 4 bases and J 4 bases, with 19 bases left between them. CDR3 length: 16 amino acids. Germline CDR1 and CDR2: MNHNY and SVGAGI (reference sequence).

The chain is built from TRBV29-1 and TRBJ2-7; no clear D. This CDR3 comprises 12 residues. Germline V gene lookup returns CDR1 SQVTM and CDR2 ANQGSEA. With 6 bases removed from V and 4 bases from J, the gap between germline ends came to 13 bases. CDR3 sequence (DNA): TGCAGCGTCAGCTTAGGCAGGTACGAGCAGTACTTC. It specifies CSVSLGRYEQYF.

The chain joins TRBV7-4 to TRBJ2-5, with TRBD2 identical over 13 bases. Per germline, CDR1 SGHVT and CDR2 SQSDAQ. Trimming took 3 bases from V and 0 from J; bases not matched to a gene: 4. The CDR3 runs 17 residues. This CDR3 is CASSLGLAGPNQETQYF. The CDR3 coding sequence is TGTGCCAGCAGCTTGGGACTAGCGGGACCAAACCAAGAGACCCAGTACTTC.

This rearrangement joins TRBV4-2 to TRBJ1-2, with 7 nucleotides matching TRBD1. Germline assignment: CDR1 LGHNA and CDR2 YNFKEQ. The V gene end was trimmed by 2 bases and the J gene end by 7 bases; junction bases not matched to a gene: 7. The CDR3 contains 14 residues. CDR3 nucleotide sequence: TGTGCCAGCAGCCAAAGACAGGGAAAGGTTGGCTACACCTTC. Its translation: CASSQRQGKVGYTF.

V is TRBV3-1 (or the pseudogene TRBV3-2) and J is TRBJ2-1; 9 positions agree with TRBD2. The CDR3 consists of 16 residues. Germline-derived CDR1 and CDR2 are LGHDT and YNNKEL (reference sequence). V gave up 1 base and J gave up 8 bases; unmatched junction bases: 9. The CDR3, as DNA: TGTGCCAGCAGCCAAGGTCCCAGCGGGAGGTTAGATGAGCAGTTCTTC. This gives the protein CASSQGPSGRLDEQFF.

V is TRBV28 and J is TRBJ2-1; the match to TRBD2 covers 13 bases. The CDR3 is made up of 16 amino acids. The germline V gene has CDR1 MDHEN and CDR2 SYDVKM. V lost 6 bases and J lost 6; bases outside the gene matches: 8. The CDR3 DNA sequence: TGTGCCAGCAGAACAATGCGGACTAGCGGGAGCAATGAGCAGTTCTTC. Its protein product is CASRTMRTSGSNEQFF.

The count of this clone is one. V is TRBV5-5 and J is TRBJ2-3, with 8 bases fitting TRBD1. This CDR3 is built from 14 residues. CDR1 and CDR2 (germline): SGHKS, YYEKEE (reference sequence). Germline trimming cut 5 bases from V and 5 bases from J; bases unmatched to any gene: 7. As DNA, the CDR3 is TGTGCCAGCAGTCTAGGACAGGGTGAAGATACGCAGTATTTT. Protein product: CASSLGQGEDTQYF.

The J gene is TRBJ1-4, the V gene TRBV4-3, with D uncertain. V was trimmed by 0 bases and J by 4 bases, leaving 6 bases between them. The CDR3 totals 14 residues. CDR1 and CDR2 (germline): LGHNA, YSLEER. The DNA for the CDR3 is TGCGCCAGCAGCCAAGATGTAGGTAATGAAAAACTGTTTTTT. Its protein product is CASSQDVGNEKLFF.

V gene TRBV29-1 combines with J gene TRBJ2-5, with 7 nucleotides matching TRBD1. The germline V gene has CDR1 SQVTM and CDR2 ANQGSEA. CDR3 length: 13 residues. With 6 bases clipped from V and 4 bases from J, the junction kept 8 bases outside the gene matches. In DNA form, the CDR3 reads TGCAGCGTGGGGGACAGTGGTGTAGAGACCCAGTACTTC. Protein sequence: CSVGDSGVETQYF.

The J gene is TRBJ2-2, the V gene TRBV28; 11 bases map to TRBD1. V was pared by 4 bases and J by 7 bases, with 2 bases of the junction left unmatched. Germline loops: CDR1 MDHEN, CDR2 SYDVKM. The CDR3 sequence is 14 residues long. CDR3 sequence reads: CASSWTGGDGELFF. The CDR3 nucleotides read TGTGCCAGCAGTTGGACAGGGGGCGACGGGGAGCTGTTTTTT.

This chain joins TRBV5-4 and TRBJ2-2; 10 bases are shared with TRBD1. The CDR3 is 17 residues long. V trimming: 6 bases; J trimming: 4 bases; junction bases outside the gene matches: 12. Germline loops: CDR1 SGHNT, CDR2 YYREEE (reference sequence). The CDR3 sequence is CASKDRGGSLATGELFF. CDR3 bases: TGTGCCAGCAAGGACAGGGGGGGGAGTTTGGCCACCGGGGAGCTGTTTTTT.

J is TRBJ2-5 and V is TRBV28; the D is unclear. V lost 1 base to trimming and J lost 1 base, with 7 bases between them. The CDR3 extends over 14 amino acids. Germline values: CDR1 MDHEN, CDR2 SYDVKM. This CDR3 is CASSLSRSQETQYF. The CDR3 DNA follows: TGTGCCAGCAGTTTATCACGCAGCCAAGAGACCCAGTACTTC.

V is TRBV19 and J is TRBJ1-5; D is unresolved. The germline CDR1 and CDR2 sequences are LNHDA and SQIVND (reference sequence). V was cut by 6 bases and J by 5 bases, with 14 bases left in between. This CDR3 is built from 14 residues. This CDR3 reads CASREAVTYQPQHF. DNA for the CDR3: TGTGCCAGTAGAGAAGCTGTTACCTATCAGCCCCAGCATTTT.

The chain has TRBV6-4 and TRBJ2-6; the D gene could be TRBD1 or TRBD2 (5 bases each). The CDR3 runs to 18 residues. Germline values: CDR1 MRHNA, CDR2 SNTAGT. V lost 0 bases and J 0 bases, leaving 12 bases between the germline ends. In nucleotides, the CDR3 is TGTGCCAGCAGTGACTCGGGGACCTTTAGCTCTGGGGCCAACGTCCTGACTTTC. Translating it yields CASSDSGTFSSGANVLTF.

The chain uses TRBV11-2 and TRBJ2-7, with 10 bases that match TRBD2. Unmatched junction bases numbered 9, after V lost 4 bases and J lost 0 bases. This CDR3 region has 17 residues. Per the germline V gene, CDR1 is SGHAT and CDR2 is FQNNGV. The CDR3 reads CASSSLPGLAASYEQYF. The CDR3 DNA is TGTGCCAGCAGCTCCCTCCCAGGACTAGCGGCCTCCTACGAGCAGTACTTC.

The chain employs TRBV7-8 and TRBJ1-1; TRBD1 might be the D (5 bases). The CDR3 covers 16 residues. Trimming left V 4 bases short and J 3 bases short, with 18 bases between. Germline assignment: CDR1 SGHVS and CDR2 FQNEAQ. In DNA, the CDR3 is TGTGCCAGCAGCTCCATCGGCGGCCTAGGGGACACTGAAGCTTTCTTT. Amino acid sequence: CASSSIGGLGDTEAFF.

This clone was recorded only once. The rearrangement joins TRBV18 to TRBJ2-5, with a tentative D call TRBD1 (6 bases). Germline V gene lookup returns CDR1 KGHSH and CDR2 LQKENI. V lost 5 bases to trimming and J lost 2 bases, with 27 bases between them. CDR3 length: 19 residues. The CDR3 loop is CASSSTPGTGQKKQETQYF. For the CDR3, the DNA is TGTGCCAGCTCATCCACCCCGGGAACAGGGCAAAAAAAACAAGAGACCCAGTACTTC.

CDR3 nucleotides: TGTGCCAGCAGCTTAGAGGGGTTGGGAGCCATCCCCCGTGAGCAGTTCTTC. Its protein is CASSLEGLGAIPREQFF. J is TRBJ2-1 and V is TRBV7-8, with D perhaps TRBD1 or TRBD2 (5 bases each). V gave up 1 base and J gave up 9 bases, with 22 bases separating them. Germline CDR1 is SGHVS and CDR2 is FQNEAQ. This CDR3 comprises 17 residues.

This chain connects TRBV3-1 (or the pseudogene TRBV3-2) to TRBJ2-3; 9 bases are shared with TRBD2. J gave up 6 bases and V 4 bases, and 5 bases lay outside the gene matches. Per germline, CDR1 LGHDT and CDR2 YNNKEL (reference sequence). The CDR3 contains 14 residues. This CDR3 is CASSPWTSEDTQYF. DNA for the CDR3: TGTGCCAGCAGCCCCTGGACTAGCGAGGATACGCAGTATTTT.

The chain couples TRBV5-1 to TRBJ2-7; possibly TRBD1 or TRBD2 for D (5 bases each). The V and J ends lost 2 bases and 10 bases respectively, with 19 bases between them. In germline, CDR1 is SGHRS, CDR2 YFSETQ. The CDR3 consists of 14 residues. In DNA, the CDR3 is TGCGCCAGCAGCTTAATTCCAGTCCGGGGCGATCAGTACTTC. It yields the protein CASSLIPVRGDQYF.

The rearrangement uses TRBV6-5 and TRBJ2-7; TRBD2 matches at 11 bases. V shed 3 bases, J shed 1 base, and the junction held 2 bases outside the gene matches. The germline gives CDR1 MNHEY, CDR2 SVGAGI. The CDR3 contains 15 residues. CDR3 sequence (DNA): TGTGCCAGCAGTTATAGCGGGAGGGGGTCCTACGAGCAGTACTTC. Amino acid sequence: CASSYSGRGSYEQYF.

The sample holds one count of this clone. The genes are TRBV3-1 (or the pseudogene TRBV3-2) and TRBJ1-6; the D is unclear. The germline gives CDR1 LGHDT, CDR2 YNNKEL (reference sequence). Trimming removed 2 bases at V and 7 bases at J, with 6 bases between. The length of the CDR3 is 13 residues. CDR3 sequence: CASSQMENSPLHF. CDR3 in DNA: TGTGCCAGCAGCCAAATGGAGAATTCACCCCTCCACTTT.

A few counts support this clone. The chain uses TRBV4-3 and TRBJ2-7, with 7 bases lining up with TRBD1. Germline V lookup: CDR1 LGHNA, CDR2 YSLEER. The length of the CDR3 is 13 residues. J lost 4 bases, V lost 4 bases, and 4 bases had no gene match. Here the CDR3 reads CASSLGQSYEQYF. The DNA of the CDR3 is TGCGCCAGCAGCCTGGGACAGTCTTACGAGCAGTACTTC.

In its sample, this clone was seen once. The CDR3 bases are TGTGCCAGCAGCGCGGGGGTAAACAGTGAAAAACTGTTTTTT. This gives the protein CASSAGVNSEKLFF. The chain couples TRBV7-2 to TRBJ1-4, with D possibly TRBD1 on 5 matching bases. Trimming took off 5 bases at V and 7 bases at J, with 14 bases between the two ends. The CDR3 spans 14 residues. Germline CDR1 is SGHTA and CDR2 is FQGNSA.

CDR3 region: CASSFNLRGGAVETQYF. CDR3 DNA: TGTGCCAGCAGCTTTAATCTACGCGGGGGGGCGGTGGAGACCCAGTACTTC. The V and J genes are TRBV7-2 and TRBJ2-5, with 9 bases aligning to TRBD2. V shed 3 bases and J 5 bases; nucleotides not matched to a gene: 13. In germline, CDR1 is SGHTA, CDR2 FQGNSA. The CDR3 totals 17 residues. Supplemented by reference TRBV7-2 and TRBJ2-5, the full variable domain reads GAGVSQSPSNKVTEKGKDVELRCDPISGHTALYWYRQSLGQGLEFLIYFQGNSAPDKSGLPSDRFSAERTGGSVSTLTIQRTQQEDSAVYLCASSFNLRGGAVETQYFGPGTRLLVL.

The CDR3 DNA is TGCAGCGTTGAGGGACAGGGAAACACAGATACGCAGTATTTT. Its translation is CSVEGQGNTDTQYF. This chain joins TRBV29-1 and TRBJ2-3; 9 nucleotides match TRBD1. The CDR3 covers 14 residues. Germline V CDR1 and CDR2: SQVTM, ANQGSEA. Trimming took 3 bases from V and 2 from J; bases not matched to a gene: 3.

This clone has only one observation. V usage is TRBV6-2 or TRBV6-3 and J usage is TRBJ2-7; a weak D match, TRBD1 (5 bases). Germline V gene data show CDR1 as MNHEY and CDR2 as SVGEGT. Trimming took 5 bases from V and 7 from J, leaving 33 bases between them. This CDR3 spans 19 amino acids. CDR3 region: CASSLAPPAQGLFWWEQYF. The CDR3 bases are TGTGCCAGCAGTCTCGCCCCCCCCGCCCAGGGTCTTTTCTGGTGGGAGCAGTACTTC.

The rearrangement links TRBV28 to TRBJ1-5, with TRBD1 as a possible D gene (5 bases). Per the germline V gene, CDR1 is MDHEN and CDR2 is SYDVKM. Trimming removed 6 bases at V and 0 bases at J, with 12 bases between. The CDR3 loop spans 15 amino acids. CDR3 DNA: TGTGCCAGCAGCCTCGGGGGAAATAGCAATCAGCCCCAGCATTTT. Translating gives CASSLGGNSNQPQHF. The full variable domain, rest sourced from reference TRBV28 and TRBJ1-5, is DVKVTQSSRYLVKRTGEKVFLECVQDMDHENMFWYRQDPGLGLRLIYFSYDVKMKEKGDIPEGYSVSREKKERFSLILESASTNQTSMYLCASSLGGNSNQPQHFGDGTRLSIL.